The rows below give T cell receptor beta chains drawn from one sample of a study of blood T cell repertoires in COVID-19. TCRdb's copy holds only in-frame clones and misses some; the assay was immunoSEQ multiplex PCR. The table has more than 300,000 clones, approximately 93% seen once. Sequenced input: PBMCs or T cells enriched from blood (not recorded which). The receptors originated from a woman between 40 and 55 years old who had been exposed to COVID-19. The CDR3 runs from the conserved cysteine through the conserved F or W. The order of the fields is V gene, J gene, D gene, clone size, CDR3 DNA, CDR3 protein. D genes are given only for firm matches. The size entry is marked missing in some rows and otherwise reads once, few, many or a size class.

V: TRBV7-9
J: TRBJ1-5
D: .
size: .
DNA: TGTGCCAGCAGCCCCCGACTAAAAATGGGCAATCAGCCCCAGCATTTT
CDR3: CASSPRLKMGNQPQHF

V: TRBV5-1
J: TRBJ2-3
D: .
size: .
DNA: TGCGCCAGCAGCTCGGGTGGCACAGATACGCAGTATTTT
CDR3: CASSSGGTDTQYF

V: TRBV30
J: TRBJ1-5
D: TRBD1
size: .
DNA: TGTGCCTGGAGTGCGACTAGGGGGCAGGGACAGCCCCAGCATTTT
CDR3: CAWSATRGQGQPQHF

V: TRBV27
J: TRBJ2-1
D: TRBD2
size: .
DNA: TGTGCCAGCCAGACTAGCACGACATACAATGAGCAGTTCTTC
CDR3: CASQTSTTYNEQFF

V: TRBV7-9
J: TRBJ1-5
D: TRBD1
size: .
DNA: TGTGCCAGCAGCCCCTACCTCCAGGGGGGATTAAATCAGCCCCAGCATTTT
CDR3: CASSPYLQGGLNQPQHF

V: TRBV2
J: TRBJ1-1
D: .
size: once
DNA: TGTGCCAGCAGATACCACCCCTCCGCTACAGCTGAAGCTTTCTTT
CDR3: CASRYHPSATAEAFF

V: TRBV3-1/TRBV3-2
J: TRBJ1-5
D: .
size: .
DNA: TGTGCCAGCAGCCACCGGGGAAATCAGCCCCAGCATTTT
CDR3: CASSHRGNQPQHF

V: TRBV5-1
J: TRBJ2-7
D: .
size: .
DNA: TGCGCCAGCAGCCAAACACAGGTTACCTACGAGCAGTACTTC
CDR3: CASSQTQVTYEQYF

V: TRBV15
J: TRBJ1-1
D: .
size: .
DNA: TGTGCCACCAGCAGAGATAATGCGGCTTTGAACACTGAAGCTTTCTTT
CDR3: CATSRDNAALNTEAFF

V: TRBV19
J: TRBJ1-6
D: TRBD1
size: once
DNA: TGTGCCAGTAGTACCGGGACAGCGAATTCACCCCTCCACTTT
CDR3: CASSTGTANSPLHF

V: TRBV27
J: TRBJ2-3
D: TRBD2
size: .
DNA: TGTGCCAGCAGTTTAAAAGTTTCACGGCTAGCGGGGGGGATCACAGATACGCAGTATTTT
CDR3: CASSLKVSRLAGGITDTQYF

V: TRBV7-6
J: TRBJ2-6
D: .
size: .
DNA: TGTGCCAGCAGCTTAACCTCCGGGACAAAGACTGGGGCCAACGTCCTGACTTTC
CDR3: CASSLTSGTKTGANVLTF

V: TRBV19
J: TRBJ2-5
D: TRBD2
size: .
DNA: TGTGCCAGTAGTACAAGGACTAGCGGGACCCAAGAGACCCAGTACTTC
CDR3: CASSTRTSGTQETQYF

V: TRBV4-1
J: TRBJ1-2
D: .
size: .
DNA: TGCGCCAGCAGCCAAGTTAGAGTCCTCGGGAGTGGCTACACCTTC
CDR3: CASSQVRVLGSGYTF

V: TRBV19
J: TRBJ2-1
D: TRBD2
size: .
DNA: TGTGCCAGTGCCCTAGCGGGTACGTACAATGAGCAGTTCTTC
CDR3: CASALAGTYNEQFF

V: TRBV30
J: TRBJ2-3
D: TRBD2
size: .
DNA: TGTGCCTGGAGTGACGGACTAGCGGGGGGGTTCACAGATACGCAGTATTTT
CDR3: CAWSDGLAGGFTDTQYF

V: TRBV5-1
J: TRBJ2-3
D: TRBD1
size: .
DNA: TGCGCCAGCAGCCAGGGGGCAGATACGCAGTATTTT
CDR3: CASSQGADTQYF

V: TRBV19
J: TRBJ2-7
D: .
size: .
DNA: TGTGCCAGTAGTATCCTGGGGGGCTACGAGCAGTACTTC
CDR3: CASSILGGYEQYF

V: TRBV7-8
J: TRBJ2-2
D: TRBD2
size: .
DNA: TGTGCCAGCAGCTTAGGCCTAGCGGGAGGGCCGACCGGGGAGCTGTTTTTT
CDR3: CASSLGLAGGPTGELFF

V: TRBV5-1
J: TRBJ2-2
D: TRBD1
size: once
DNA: TGCGCCAGCAGCTCCGGGACAGGGGACACCGGGGAGCTGTTTTTT
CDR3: CASSSGTGDTGELFF

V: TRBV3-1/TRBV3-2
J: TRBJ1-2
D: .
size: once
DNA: TGTGCCAGCCTAAGGGGAGGATCTTCTACTGGCTACACCTTC
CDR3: CASLRGGSSTGYTF

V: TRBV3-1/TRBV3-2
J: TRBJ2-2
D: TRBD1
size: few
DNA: TGTGCCAGCAGCCTCTACCGGGACAGGGGAAGCACCGGGGAGCTGTTTTTT
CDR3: CASSLYRDRGSTGELFF

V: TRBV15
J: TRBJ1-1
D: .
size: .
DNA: TGTGCCACCAGCAGAGATCGAGTGTTGAACACTGAAGCTTTCTTT
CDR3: CATSRDRVLNTEAFF

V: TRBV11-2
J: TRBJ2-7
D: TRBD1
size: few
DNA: TGTGCCAGCAGCATCGTTCGGGACAGGGTTCGCTACGAGCAGTACTTC
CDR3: CASSIVRDRVRYEQYF

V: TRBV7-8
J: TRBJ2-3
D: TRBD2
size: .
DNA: TGTGCCAGCAGATCTGCGGGAGGGACGGATACGCAGTATTTT
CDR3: CASRSAGGTDTQYF

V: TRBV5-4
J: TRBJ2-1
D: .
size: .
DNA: TGTGCCAGCAGCTTGGTGCCAGGTCGTGAGCAGTTCTTC
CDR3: CASSLVPGREQFF

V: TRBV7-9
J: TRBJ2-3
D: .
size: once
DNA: TGTGCCAGCAGCCCCCGGGAAGCGGTAATGTATTTT
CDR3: CASSPREAVMYF

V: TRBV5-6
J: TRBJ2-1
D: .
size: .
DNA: TGTGCCAGCAAGGCTCCAGGTAATGAGCAGTTCTTC
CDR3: CASKAPGNEQFF

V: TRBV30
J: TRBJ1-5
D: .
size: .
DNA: TGTGCCTGGAGTTCCAGGAGGGCGGATCAGCCCCAGCATTTT
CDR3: CAWSSRRADQPQHF

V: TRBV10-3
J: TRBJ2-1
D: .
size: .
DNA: TGTGCCATCAGTTTGGCGGGAAATGAGCAGTTCTTC
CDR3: CAISLAGNEQFF

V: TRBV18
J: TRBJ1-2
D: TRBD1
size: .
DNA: TGTGCCAGCTCACCAGAACAGGGGCTAAACTATGGCTACACCTTC
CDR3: CASSPEQGLNYGYTF

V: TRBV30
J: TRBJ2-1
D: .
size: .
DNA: TGTGCCTGGAGTGCAGTAAATTCCGGGAGCTCCTACAATGAGCAGTTCTTC
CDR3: CAWSAVNSGSSYNEQFF

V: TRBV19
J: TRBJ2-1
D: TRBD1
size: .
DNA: TGTGCCAGTAGTATCTCCGGGACAGGGAACAATGAGCAGTTCTTC
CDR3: CASSISGTGNNEQFF

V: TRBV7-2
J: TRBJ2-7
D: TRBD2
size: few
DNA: TGTGCCAGCAGCTTACGTAGGCTAGCGGGGGCCTACGAGCAGTACTTC
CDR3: CASSLRRLAGAYEQYF

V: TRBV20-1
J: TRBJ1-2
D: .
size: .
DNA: TGCAGTGCTAGTTACGACGGGGCGGGGAGCTACACCTTC
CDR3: CSASYDGAGSYTF

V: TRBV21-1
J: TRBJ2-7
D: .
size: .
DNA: TGTGCCAGCAGCAGGAGAACCGGGACAGGGGGTTTAAACGAGCAGTACTTC
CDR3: CASSRRTGTGGLNEQYF

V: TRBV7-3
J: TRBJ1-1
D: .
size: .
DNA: TGTGCCAGCAGCCCGACAGGGAACACTGAAGCTTTCTTT
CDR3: CASSPTGNTEAFF

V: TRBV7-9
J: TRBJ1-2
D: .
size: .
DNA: TGTGCCAGCAGCTTAGAACGCGGATCTAACTATGGCTACACCTTC
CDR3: CASSLERGSNYGYTF

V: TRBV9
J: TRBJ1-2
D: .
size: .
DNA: TGTGCCAGCAGCGCCGGCTACTACGGAGCCTATGGCTACACCTTC
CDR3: CASSAGYYGAYGYTF

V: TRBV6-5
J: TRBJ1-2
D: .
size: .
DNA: TGTGCCAGCAGTTACTCGTGGGGGGGTAACTATGGCTACACCTTC
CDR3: CASSYSWGGNYGYTF

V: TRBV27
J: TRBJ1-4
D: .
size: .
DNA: TGTGCCAGCAGTCCCCTTGGAGGGACTAATGAAAAACTGTTTTTT
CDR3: CASSPLGGTNEKLFF

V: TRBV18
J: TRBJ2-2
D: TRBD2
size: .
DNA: TGTGCCAGCTCACCACCTAGCGGGCCTAACACCGGGGAGCTGTTTTTT
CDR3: CASSPPSGPNTGELFF

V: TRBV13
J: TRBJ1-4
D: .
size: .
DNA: TGTGCCAGCAGCCCCGGTCTGACTAATGAAAAACTGTTTTTT
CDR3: CASSPGLTNEKLFF

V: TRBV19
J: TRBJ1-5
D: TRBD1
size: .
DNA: TGTGCCAGTACCAGGGGGCTGGATCAGCCCCAGCATTTT
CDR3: CASTRGLDQPQHF

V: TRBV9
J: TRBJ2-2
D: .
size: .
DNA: TGTGCCAGCAGCGTAATGGGGCGGAACACCGGGGAGCTGTTTTTT
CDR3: CASSVMGRNTGELFF

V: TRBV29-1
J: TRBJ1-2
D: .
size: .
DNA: TGCAGCGTTGGCGAGGCCCCCTATGGCTACACCTTC
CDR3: CSVGEAPYGYTF

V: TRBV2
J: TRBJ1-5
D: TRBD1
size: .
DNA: TGTGCCAGCAGCCGCGACAGGGACAATCAGCCCCAGCATTTT
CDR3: CASSRDRDNQPQHF

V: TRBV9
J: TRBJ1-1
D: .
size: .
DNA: TGTGCCAGCAGCACAACAAGGAACACTGAAGCTTTCTTT
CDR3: CASSTTRNTEAFF

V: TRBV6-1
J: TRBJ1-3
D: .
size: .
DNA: TGTGCCAGCACTGAAGCCCCTCTGTCGTCTGGAAACACCATATATTTT
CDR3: CASTEAPLSSGNTIYF

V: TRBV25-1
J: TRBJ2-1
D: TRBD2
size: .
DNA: TGTGCCAGCAGCCAAGCGGGGGGGAATGAGCAGTTCTTC
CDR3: CASSQAGGNEQFF

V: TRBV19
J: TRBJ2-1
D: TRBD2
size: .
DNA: TGTGCCAGTAGGCCGGGACTATTTTATGAGCAGTTCTTC
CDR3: CASRPGLFYEQFF

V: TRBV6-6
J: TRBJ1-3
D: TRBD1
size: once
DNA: TGTGCCAGCAGTCCCCAAAGACAGGGCTTGGGCACCATATATTTT
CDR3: CASSPQRQGLGTIYF

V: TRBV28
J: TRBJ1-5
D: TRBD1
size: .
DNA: TGTGCCAGTCGGACAGGTACAGATCAGCCCCAGCATTTT
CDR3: CASRTGTDQPQHF

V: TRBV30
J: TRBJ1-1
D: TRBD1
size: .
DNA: TGTGCCTGGAGGGGCAACAGGGGGCATACTGAAGCTTTCTTT
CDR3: CAWRGNRGHTEAFF

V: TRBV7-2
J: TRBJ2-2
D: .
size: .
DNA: TGTGCCAGCAGACAATCGAACACCGGGGAGCTGTTTTTT
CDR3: CASRQSNTGELFF